The 9 T cell receptor beta chains listed next were all sequenced from one sample in a study of early T cells in non-severe SARS-CoV-2 infection. TCRdb used MiXCR to reprocess the 5' RACE reads, holding one entry per CDR3 protein. The table has roughly 34,000 distinct CDR3 sequences, over 6% seen once; the top ten hold 10% to 15%. Sequencing used whole blood, obtained at baseline. The receptors stem from an adult who was a healthcare worker with PCR-confirmed SARS-CoV-2 infection or an uninfected control (not recorded which).

This clonotype was seen ten or more times. V and J are TRBV12-3 or TRBV12-4 and TRBJ2-7; TRBD1 matches at 10 bases. This CDR3 is built from 16 residues. J was trimmed by 4 bases and V by 4 bases; bases with no gene match: 10. CDR3 in DNA: TGTGCCAGCAGTTCCCTAACCGGGACAGGGGATTACGAGCAGTACTTC. This gives the protein CASSSLTGTGDYEQYF.

Ten or more counts support this clonotype. This rearrangement joins TRBV6-2 or TRBV6-3 to TRBJ2-7; TRBD1 agrees at 8 bases. J lost 3 bases, V lost 6 bases, and 10 bases had no gene match. Germline lookup yields CDR1 MNHEY and CDR2 SVGEGT. The CDR3 covers 15 residues. CDR3 in DNA: TGTGCCAGCAGCCCACTGGGACAGGCGAACTACGAGCAGTACTTC. This translates into CASSPLGQANYEQYF.

V and J are TRBV28 and TRBJ2-1, with 13 bases lining up with TRBD2. CDR3 length: 16 residues. Germline CDR1 MDHEN, CDR2 SYDVKM. J gave up 6 bases and V 1 base, and 3 bases lay outside the gene matches. The CDR3 DNA sequence: TGTGCCAGCAGTTTATCCGGACTAGCGGGAGCCAATGAGCAGTTCTTC. Its protein product is CASSLSGLAGANEQFF.

V and J are TRBV20-1 and TRBJ1-2, with 8 bases aligning to TRBD1. J was trimmed by 3 bases and V by 4 bases; bases with no gene match: 16. The CDR3 covers 17 residues. Per germline, CDR1 DFQATT and CDR2 SNEGSKA (reference sequence). DNA of the CDR3: TGCAGTGCTATGGCCGGGACAGGAAGGGGTAAAGACTATGGCTACACCTTC. Translating it yields CSAMAGTGRGKDYGYTF.

The table lists this clonotype with a few counts. The chain links TRBV7-2 to TRBJ1-4; a weak D match, TRBD1 (6 bases). Germline assignment: CDR1 SGHTA and CDR2 FQGNSA. The CDR3 is 14 amino acids. V shed 6 bases and J shed 3 bases, with 11 bases lying between them. CDR3 loop: CASRGGGPNEKLFF. CDR3 nucleotides: TGTGCCAGCAGAGGGGGGGGTCCTAATGAAAAACTGTTTTTT.

In DNA form, the CDR3 reads TGTGCTAGTGGTTGGCGCACAGATACGCAGTATTTT. This encodes CASGWRTDTQYF. This chain connects TRBV12-5 to TRBJ2-3; D call uncertain. This CDR3 is 12 amino acids long. V was pared by 4 bases and J by 1 base, with 3 bases between. Germline V gene sequence: CDR1 LGHNT, CDR2 FRNRAP.

This clonotype was observed a few times. The V and J genes are TRBV18 and TRBJ2-3, with D possibly TRBD1 on 6 matching bases. Germline CDR1 reads KGHSH; CDR2 reads LQKENI. This CDR3 has 17 amino acids. Trimming cost V 6 bases and J 1 base, with 20 bases left between them. The CDR3 region has the DNA TGTGCCAGCTCGTACCGGTCCCGGACAGCACGCACAGATACGCAGTATTTT. Amino acid sequence: CASSYRSRTARTDTQYF.

Relative to its sample, this clonotype is medium-sized. The V and J genes are TRBV7-8 and TRBJ2-1; 14 bases are a match to TRBD2. CDR1 SGHVS and CDR2 FQNEAQ come from the germline V gene. CDR3 length equals 15 residues. V shed 5 bases, J shed 9 bases, and the junction held 6 bases outside the gene matches. The CDR3 here is CASSPGLAGAAEQFF. The CDR3 bases are TGTGCCAGCAGCCCGGGACTAGCGGGAGCCGCTGAGCAGTTCTTC. The whole variable domain, remainder taken from reference TRBV7-8 and TRBJ2-1, is GAGVSQSPRYKVAKRGQDVALRCDPISGHVSLFWYQQALGQGPEFLTYFQNEAQLDKSGLPSDRFFAERPEGSVSTLKIQRTQQEDSAVYLCASSPGLAGAAEQFFGPGTRLTVL.

This clonotype was picked up a small number of times. The rearrangement joins TRBV5-4 to TRBJ2-3, with D possibly being TRBD1 or TRBD2 (5 bases each). Between the trimmed V and J ends, which lost 6 bases and 4 bases, there was a span of 18 bases. Germline CDR1 and CDR2: SGHNT and YYREEE (reference sequence). The CDR3 contains 15 residues. The CDR3 coding sequence is TGTGCCAGCACCGAAGATGTCCGGGGCCCAGATACGCAGTATTTT. Its protein is CASTEDVRGPDTQYF.